The clone carrying this T cell receptor (beta chain) was recorded a few times. Its target is not known. This entry is derived from a study of beta chain features in type 1 diabetes. Study details: Summed over all samples, the examined sorted cells came to fewer than 120 million.

Study-level results: Any HLA-type effect on TCRB rearrangement remained unresolved here.

Expressed TCRB transcripts were sequenced after all isolated RNA was converted to cDNA. Reads from naive, central memory and regulatory T cell samples averaged approximately 3.7 million. The method was immunoSEQ multiplex PCR; TCRdb's version includes in-frame clones alone and lacks a portion of them. The table includes under 450,000 clones, approximately 13% detected once. Germline lookup yields CDR1 SGHVS and CDR2 FQNEAQ. Trimming stripped 5 bases from V and 0 bases from J, with 10 bases between. This CDR3 is 14 amino acids long. The sample taken for sequencing was naive CD4+ T cells from blood. The sequence came from a man aged 25 to 45 in good health. The gene calls are TRBV7-8 and TRBJ1-1; D ambiguous. The CDR3 nucleotides read TGTGCCAGCAGCGTAGAGACACTGAACACTGAAGCTTTCTTT. Translation: CASSVETLNTEAFF.